This T cell receptor (beta chain) came from a study of CD8 T cells in ankylosing spondylitis. Study results and limitations: In peripheral blood, disease-linked CD8+ clones occurred at relatively low frequencies.

The sample holds a few counts of this clonotype. Antigen specificity is unknown. This CDR3 is built from 15 residues. V was shortened by 3 bases and J by 8 bases, with 17 bases between the two germline ends. Germline CDR1 and CDR2: SGDLS and YYNGEE. TCRdb analysed the 5' RACE reads with MiXCR anew, one entry per CDR3 protein. The sample consists of roughly 30,000 distinct CDR3 sequences, 14% of them appearing once. This TCR came from a male donor with ankylosing spondylitis or in good health (not recorded which). This sequence joins TRBV9 and TRBJ2-2; tentatively, D is TRBD1 (6 bases). Sequencing was carried out using blood. The CDR3 sequence: CASSAPGAGLGELFF. The CDR3 DNA reads TGTGCCAGCAGCGCCCCAGGGGCAGGTTTGGGGGAGCTGTTTTTT.